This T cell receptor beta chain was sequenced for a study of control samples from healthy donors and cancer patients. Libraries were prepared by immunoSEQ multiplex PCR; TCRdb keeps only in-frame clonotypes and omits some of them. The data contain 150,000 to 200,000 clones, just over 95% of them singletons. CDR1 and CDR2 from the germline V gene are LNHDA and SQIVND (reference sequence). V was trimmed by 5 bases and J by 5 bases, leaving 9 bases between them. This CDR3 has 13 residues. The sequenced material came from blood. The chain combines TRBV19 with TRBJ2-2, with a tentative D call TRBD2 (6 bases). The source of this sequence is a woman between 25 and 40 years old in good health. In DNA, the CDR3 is TGTGCCAGTAGTCGACTAGTGACCGGGGAGCTGTTTTTT. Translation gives CASSRLVTGELFF.